The 7 T cell receptor beta chains reported below all come from one sample, sequenced in a study of T cells after yellow fever vaccination. Via MiXCR, TCRdb re-called the 5' RACE reads, giving one row per CDR3 protein. This table has roughly 250,000 distinct CDR3 sequences, 10% to 15% appearing once. Sequencing used CD4+ T cells sorted from PBMCs, obtained 45 days after the yellow fever booster vaccination. All receptors come from a man younger than 40 who received the YFV17D yellow fever vaccine.

The rearrangement joins TRBV20-1 to TRBJ2-5, with 10 bases matching TRBD2. CDR1 is DFQATT, CDR2 SNEGSKA, per germline (reference sequence). V shed 8 bases and J 2 bases; nucleotides not matched to a gene: 2. The CDR3 has 12 amino acids. The CDR3 DNA reads as TGCAGTAAGACTAGCGGGCAAGAGACCCAGTACTTC. Its translation: CSKTSGQETQYF.

In its sample, this clonotype was seen a few times. The CDR3, as DNA: TGTGCCATCAGTGAGCCAAGCTCCTACAATGAGCAGTTCTTC. This translates into CAISEPSSYNEQFF. The V and J genes are TRBV10-3 and TRBJ2-1; unclear D gene. V was trimmed by 2 bases and J by 0 bases, leaving 5 bases between them. Per the germline V gene, CDR1 is ENHRY and CDR2 is SYGVKD. This CDR3 spans 14 amino acids.

The genes are TRBV5-1 and TRBJ2-1; the match to TRBD2 covers 8 bases. The CDR3 extends over 15 amino acids. Germline values: CDR1 SGHRS, CDR2 YFSETQ. The V gene end was trimmed by 4 bases and the J gene end by 5 bases; junction bases not matched to a gene: 8. CDR3 region: CASSPTSGRHNEQFF. CDR3 in DNA: TGCGCCAGCAGCCCAACTAGCGGTAGACACAATGAGCAGTTCTTC. Together with reference TRBV5-1 and TRBJ2-1, the CDR3 gives the full variable domain: KAGVTQTPRYLIKTRGQQVTLSCSPISGHRSVSWYQQTPGQGLQFLFEYFSETQRNKGNFPGRFSGRQFSNSRSEMNVSTLELGDSALYLCASSPTSGRHNEQFFGPGTRLTVL.

A word on this clonotype: Given a much more abundant clone one base away, this may be a read error. This CDR3 is CSARGTGGGHEQFF. DNA for the CDR3: TGCAGTGCTAGAGGGACAGGGGGTGGCCATGAGCAGTTCTTC. The chain couples TRBV20-1 to TRBJ2-1; 10 bases map to TRBD1. This CDR3 contains 14 residues. Germline V gene data show CDR1 as DFQATT and CDR2 as SNEGSKA (reference sequence). The ends lost 1 base at V and 8 bases at J; junction bases unmatched: 5.

The sample holds a few counts of this clonotype. This chain uses TRBV7-2 with TRBJ2-3; weak D call: TRBD2 (5 bases). Germline CDR1 and CDR2: SGHTA and FQGNSA. The CDR3 extends over 16 amino acids. Trimming stripped 3 bases from V and 1 base from J, with 14 bases between. This chain's CDR3 is CASSLSAAGGTDTQYF. The CDR3 DNA reads as TGTGCCAGCAGCTTGAGTGCTGCCGGGGGCACAGATACGCAGTATTTT.

This chain uses TRBV10-3 with TRBJ1-2; no definite D call. V lost 7 bases to trimming and J lost 2 bases, with 8 bases between them. Germline CDR1 and CDR2: ENHRY and SYGVKD. The CDR3 is 12 residues long. Here the CDR3 reads CAITQGNYGYTF. In DNA form, the CDR3 reads TGTGCCATCACACAAGGGAACTATGGCTACACCTTC.

V is TRBV5-1 and J is TRBJ2-3; 14 bases line up with TRBD2. The V gene end was trimmed by 4 bases and the J gene end by 9 bases; junction bases not matched to a gene: 4. Germline CDR1 reads SGHRS; CDR2 reads YFSETQ. The CDR3 runs 14 residues. The CDR3 bases are TGCGCCAGCAGCGAGACTAGCGGGAGGGAGACGCAGTATTTT. Amino acids: CASSETSGRETQYF.